This T cell receptor (beta chain) was captured by sequencing in a study of Tregs in tolerant kidney transplant recipients. Only in-frame clones appear in the TCRdb table, and some are missing; sequencing was by immunoSEQ multiplex PCR. Here the sample spans about 83,000 clones, 95% to 98% being singletons. Turning to this clone: The antigen is not known.

Broader study findings: The small number of patients limits these findings pending further validation.

Thawed PBMCs were FACS-sorted into unstimulated CD4+CD25+CD127- regulatory T cells, CD4+CD25- non-regulatory cells, CD4 and CD8 cells. The starting material was CD4+ T cells from blood, obtained before the transplant. This clonotype was obtained from a human donor who received a combined kidney and bone marrow transplant.

This chain's CDR3 is CASSLSGEGVAFF. CDR3 nucleotide sequence: TGTGCCAGCAGCTTATCGGGCGAGGGGGTAGCTTTCTTT. V usage is TRBV7-3 and J usage is TRBJ1-1, with D possibly TRBD1 on 6 matching bases. CDR1 SGHTA and CDR2 FQGTGA come from the germline V gene. Between the trimmed V and J ends, which lost 2 bases and 10 bases, there was a span of 14 bases. The CDR3 sequence is 13 residues long.